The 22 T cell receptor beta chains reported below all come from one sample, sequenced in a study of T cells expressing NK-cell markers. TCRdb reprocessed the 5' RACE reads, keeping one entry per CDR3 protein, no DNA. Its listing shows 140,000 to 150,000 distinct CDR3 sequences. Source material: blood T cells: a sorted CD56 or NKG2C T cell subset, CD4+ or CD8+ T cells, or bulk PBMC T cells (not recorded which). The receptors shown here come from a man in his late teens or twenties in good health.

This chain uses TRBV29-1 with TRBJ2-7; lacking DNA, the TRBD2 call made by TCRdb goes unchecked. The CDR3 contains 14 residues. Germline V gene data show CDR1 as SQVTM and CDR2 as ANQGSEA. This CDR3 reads CSGRTSGPFYEQYF.

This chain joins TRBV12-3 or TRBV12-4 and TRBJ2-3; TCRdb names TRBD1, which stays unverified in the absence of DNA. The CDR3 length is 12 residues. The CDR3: CASSLGGDPQYF.

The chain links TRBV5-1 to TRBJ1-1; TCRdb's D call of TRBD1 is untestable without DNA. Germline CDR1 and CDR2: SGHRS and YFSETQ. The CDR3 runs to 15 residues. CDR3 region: CASSPTGGLYTEAFF.

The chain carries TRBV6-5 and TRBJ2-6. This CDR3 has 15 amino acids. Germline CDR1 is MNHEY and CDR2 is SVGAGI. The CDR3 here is CASSLSLSGANVLTF.

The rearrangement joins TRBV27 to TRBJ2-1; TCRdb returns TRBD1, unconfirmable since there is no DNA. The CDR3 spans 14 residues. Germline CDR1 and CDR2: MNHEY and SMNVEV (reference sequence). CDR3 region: CASRDLGGNGEQFF.

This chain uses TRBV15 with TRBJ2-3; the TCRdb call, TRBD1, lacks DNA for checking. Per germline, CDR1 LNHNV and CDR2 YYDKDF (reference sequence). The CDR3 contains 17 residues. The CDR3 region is CATSKFTGDGSTDTQYF.

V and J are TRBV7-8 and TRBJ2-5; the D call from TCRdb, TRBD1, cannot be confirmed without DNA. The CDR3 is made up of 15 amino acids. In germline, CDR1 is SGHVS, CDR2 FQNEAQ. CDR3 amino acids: CASSLTASGQETQYF.

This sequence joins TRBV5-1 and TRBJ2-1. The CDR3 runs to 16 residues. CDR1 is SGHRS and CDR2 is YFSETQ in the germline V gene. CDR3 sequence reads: CASSLVRTFGINEQFF.

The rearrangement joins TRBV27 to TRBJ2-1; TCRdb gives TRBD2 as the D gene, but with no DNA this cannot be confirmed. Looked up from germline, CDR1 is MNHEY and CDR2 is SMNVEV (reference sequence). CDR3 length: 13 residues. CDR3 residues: CASAAGGPNEQFF.

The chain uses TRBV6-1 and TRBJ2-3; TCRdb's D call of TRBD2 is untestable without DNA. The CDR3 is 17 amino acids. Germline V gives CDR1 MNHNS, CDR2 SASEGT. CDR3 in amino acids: CASSPPSGLAGSDTQYF.

The CDR3 loop reads CSALFDGTAEETQYF. The chain recombines TRBV29-1 with TRBJ2-5; the D call from TCRdb, TRBD1, cannot be confirmed without DNA. Germline V gives CDR1 SQVTM, CDR2 ANQGSEA. This CDR3 comprises 15 residues. The whole variable domain, filled in from reference TRBV29-1 and TRBJ2-5, reads SAVISQKPSRDICQRGTSLTIQCQVDSQVTMMFWYRQQPGQSLTLIATANQGSEATYESGFVIDKFPISRPNLTFSTLTVSNMSPEDSSIYLCSALFDGTAEETQYFGPGTRLLVL.

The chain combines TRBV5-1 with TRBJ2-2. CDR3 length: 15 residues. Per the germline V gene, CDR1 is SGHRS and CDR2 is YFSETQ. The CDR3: CASSFLQADTGELFF. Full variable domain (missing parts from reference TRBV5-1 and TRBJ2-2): KAGVTQTPRYLIKTRGQQVTLSCSPISGHRSVSWYQQTPGQGLQFLFEYFSETQRNKGNFPGRFSGRQFSNSRSEMNVSTLELGDSALYLCASSFLQADTGELFFGEGSRLTVL.

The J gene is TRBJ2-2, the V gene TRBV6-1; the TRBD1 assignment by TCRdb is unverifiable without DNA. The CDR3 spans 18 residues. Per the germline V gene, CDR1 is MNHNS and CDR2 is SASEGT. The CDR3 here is CASSRTGTGGRATGELFF.

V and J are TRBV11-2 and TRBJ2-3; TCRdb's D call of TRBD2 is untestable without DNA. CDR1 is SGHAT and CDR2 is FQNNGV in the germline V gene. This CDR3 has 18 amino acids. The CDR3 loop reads CASSLEAGGLLSTDTQYF.

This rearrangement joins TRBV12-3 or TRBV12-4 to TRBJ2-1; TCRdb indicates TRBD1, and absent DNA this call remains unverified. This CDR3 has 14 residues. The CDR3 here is CASTTRGWDNEQFF.

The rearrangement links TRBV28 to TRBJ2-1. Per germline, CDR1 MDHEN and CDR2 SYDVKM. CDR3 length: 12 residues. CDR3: CASSFGLNEQFF. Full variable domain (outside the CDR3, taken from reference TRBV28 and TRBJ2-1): DVKVTQSSRYLVKRTGEKVFLECVQDMDHENMFWYRQDPGLGLRLIYFSYDVKMKEKGDIPEGYSVSREKKERFSLILESASTNQTSMYLCASSFGLNEQFFGPGTRLTVL.

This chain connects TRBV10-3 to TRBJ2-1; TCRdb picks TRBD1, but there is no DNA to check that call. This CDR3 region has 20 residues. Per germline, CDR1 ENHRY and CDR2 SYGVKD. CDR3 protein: CAISELGPPGGTGSYNEQFF.

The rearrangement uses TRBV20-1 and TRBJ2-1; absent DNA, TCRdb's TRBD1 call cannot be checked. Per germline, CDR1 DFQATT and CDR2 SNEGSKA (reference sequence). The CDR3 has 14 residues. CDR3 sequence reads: CSASDTGSQHEQFF.

The chain's CDR3 is CASSFPMDSKETQYF. The V gene is TRBV12-3 or TRBV12-4, the J gene TRBJ2-5; the TCRdb D gene call, TRBD1, has no DNA to confirm it. The CDR3 covers 15 residues.

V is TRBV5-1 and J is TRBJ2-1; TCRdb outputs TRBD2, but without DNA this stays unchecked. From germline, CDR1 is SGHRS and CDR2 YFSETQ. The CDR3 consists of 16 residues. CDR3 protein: CASRQTLAPTYNEQFF.

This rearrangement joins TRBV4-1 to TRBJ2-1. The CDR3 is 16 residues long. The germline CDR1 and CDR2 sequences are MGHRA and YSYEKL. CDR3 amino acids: CASSQVGSGSYNEQFF.

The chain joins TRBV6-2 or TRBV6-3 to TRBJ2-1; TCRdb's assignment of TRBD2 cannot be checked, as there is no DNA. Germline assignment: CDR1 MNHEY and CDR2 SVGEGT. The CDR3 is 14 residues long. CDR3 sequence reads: CASRGGEAYNEQFF.